Below are 27 T cell receptor beta chains sequenced from a single sample in a study of regulatory T cells in long-lasting Graves disease. Arm-PCR of CDR3 regions with iRepertoire HTBI primers generated TCR beta libraries. TCRdb re-called the multiplex PCR reads through MiXCR, storing one row per CDR3 protein. The data hold 250,000 to 300,000 distinct CDR3 sequences, with under 25% observed a single time. Regarding time point: persistent/refractory GD, antithyroid drugs over 5 years with positive TRAb. The TCR library used RNA extracted from PBMCs. The specimen was peripheral blood mononuclear cells (PBMCs), collected when the disease was refractory, from a patient treated with antithyroid drugs. These TCRs come from a female donor with Graves disease.

This chain joins TRBV9 and TRBJ1-5; 9 bases map to TRBD1. With 6 bases clipped from V and 5 bases from J, the junction kept 9 bases outside the gene matches. This CDR3 has 15 residues. CDR1 and CDR2 from the germline V gene are SGDLS and YYNGEE. The CDR3 loop is CASNGQGLVDQPQHF. The CDR3 coding sequence is TGTGCCAGCAATGGACAGGGGCTTGTAGATCAGCCCCAGCATTTT.

This clonotype was detected many times. This sequence joins TRBV20-1 and TRBJ1-2; D remains unclear. V lost 0 bases and J lost 8, with 7 bases in between. CDR1 is DFQATT, CDR2 SNEGSKA, per germline (reference sequence). This CDR3 spans 11 amino acids. For the CDR3, the DNA is TGCAGTGCTAGAGATCTACCCGGCTACACCTTC. This translates into CSARDLPGYTF.

This clonotype has at least ten counts. The chain couples TRBV20-1 to TRBJ1-2; 9 nucleotides match TRBD1. CDR1 is DFQATT, CDR2 SNEGSKA, per germline (reference sequence). The CDR3 loop spans 13 amino acids. V lost 6 bases to trimming and J lost 2 bases; unmatched junction nucleotides: 4. The CDR3 loop reads CSATGGGNYGYTF. The DNA of the CDR3 is TGCAGTGCGACAGGGGGGGGGAACTATGGCTACACCTTC.

The gene calls are TRBV6-5 and TRBJ2-7; 11 nucleotides match TRBD2. The germline V gene encodes CDR1 MNHEY and CDR2 SVGAGI. The J segment lost 1 base and the V segment lost 0 bases, leaving 5 bases of the junction unmatched. This CDR3 is built from 17 residues. DNA of the CDR3: TGTGCCAGCAGTTACTCCTTAGCGGGAGGGGTATCCTACGAGCAGTACTTC. This sequence encodes CASSYSLAGGVSYEQYF.

V is TRBV20-1 and J is TRBJ2-7; D is possibly TRBD1 (5 bases). The CDR3 length is 15 residues. Per germline, CDR1 DFQATT and CDR2 SNEGSKA (reference sequence). Trimming removed 1 base from V and 2 bases from J, with 15 bases in between. The chain's CDR3 is CSARAARQPTYEQYF. DNA for the CDR3: TGCAGTGCTAGAGCGGCCCGACAGCCCACCTACGAGCAGTACTTC.

This clonotype was observed a handful of times. Possible read error: a much larger clone is one base away. The chain combines TRBV28 with TRBJ2-5, with D possibly matching TRBD1 (5 bases). The DNA end lines up better with TRBJ2-7; the J call may be wrong. The germline V gene encodes CDR1 MDHEN and CDR2 SYDVKM. This CDR3 contains 15 residues. The CDR3 region is CASSLTRDSTYEQYF. As DNA, the CDR3 is TGTGCCAGCAGTCTCACACGAGACAGCACCTACGAGCAGTACTTC.

The chain uses TRBV29-1 and TRBJ2-6; D gene uncertain. Germline V gene lookup returns CDR1 SQVTM and CDR2 ANQGSEA. Trimming stripped 4 bases from V and 2 bases from J, with 6 bases between. The CDR3 length is 13 residues. CDR3 in DNA: TGCAGCGTTGTTTTTGCTGGGGCCAACGTCCTGACTTTC. This gives the protein CSVVFAGANVLTF.

This sequence joins TRBV30 and TRBJ2-5; D gene uncertain. Germline values: CDR1 GTSNPN, CDR2 SVGIG (reference sequence). The CDR3 totals 11 residues. The V gene lost 5 bases and the J gene lost 3 bases, with 7 bases spanning the gap. CDR3 nucleotides: TGTGCCTGGGCCCCTGAAGAGACCCAGTACTTC. Its protein is CAWAPEETQYF.

This clonotype appeared a few times. The chain employs TRBV20-1 and TRBJ2-7; TRBD1 matches 11 bases. The CDR3 loop spans 16 amino acids. The V and J ends lost 5 bases and 0 bases, in that order; junction bases with no gene match: 9. Germline V gene sequence: CDR1 DFQATT, CDR2 SNEGSKA (reference sequence). CDR3 nucleotides: TGCAGTGCTGAAGCTCCGGGACAGGGGGTCTCCTACGAGCAGTACTTC. Protein product: CSAEAPGQGVSYEQYF.

This clonotype was counted ten times or more. The chain uses TRBV28 and TRBJ2-7; no firm D call. Germline V gives CDR1 MDHEN, CDR2 SYDVKM. V was shortened by 6 bases and J by 0 bases, with 3 bases between the two germline ends. CDR3 length: 11 amino acids. In DNA form, the CDR3 reads TGTGCCAGCAGGAGCTCCTACGAGCAGTACTTC. Its protein product is CASRSSYEQYF.

This clonotype showed up many times. The chain joins TRBV12-3 or TRBV12-4 to TRBJ2-5; the match to TRBD2 covers 7 bases. The CDR3 loop spans 15 amino acids. The V gene end was trimmed by 3 bases and the J gene end by 2 bases; junction bases not matched to a gene: 6. The CDR3 coding sequence is TGTGCCAGCAGTTTCTGGACTAGTGGGCAAGAGACCCAGTACTTC. As protein: CASSFWTSGQETQYF.

This clonotype was seen ten or more times. The J gene is TRBJ1-1, the V gene TRBV7-8; D is ambiguous. V was shortened by 5 bases and J by 2 bases, with 9 bases between the two germline ends. The germline V gene has CDR1 SGHVS and CDR2 FQNEAQ. This CDR3 is 13 amino acids long. The CDR3 spells CASSASLNTEAFF. For the CDR3, the DNA is TGTGCCAGCAGCGCTTCTTTAAACACTGAAGCTTTCTTT.

V usage is TRBV6-5 and J usage is TRBJ2-3, with D unresolved. V lost 2 bases, J lost 6 bases, and 6 bases lay in between. Germline-derived CDR1 and CDR2 are MNHEY and SVGAGI. This CDR3 spans 12 amino acids. In DNA, the CDR3 is TGTGCCAGCAGTTACCTAGTGGATACGCAGTATTTT. This sequence encodes CASSYLVDTQYF.

This chain links TRBV9 with TRBJ2-4; no clear D gene. The DNA end favors TRBJ2-5, so the J call may be wrong. CDR1 is SGDLS and CDR2 is YYNGEE in the germline V gene. The CDR3 loop spans 16 amino acids. For the CDR3, the DNA is TGTGCCAGCAGTTACTCGCACCTGAAAGGGTACGAGACCCAGTACTTC. The encoded protein is CASSYSHLKGYETQYF.

This clonotype came up a few times. J is TRBJ2-5 and V is TRBV3-1; no definite D call. The CDR3 covers 13 residues. V was clipped by 2 bases and J by 5 bases, with 9 bases between them. The V gene's germline CDR1 is LGHDT and CDR2 YNNKEL (reference sequence). This CDR3 is CASSQILGETQYF. CDR3 in DNA: TGTGCCAGCAGCCAAATCTTGGGGGAGACCCAGTACTTC.

The chain carries TRBV4-1 and TRBJ1-1, with D unclear. CDR1 is MGHRA and CDR2 is YSYEKL in the germline V gene. This CDR3 is built from 12 residues. The ends were cut back, 4 bases at V and 11 bases at J, with 14 bases in the middle. DNA of the CDR3: TGCGCCAGCAGCCCTGGGTCCCCGGCGGCTTTCTTT. The encoded protein is CASSPGSPAAFF.

This clonotype appeared many times. This sequence joins TRBV30 and TRBJ2-5; D is unclear. Between the trimmed V and J ends, which lost 3 bases and 4 bases, there was a span of 9 bases. The CDR3 is 12 amino acids. Germline V gene data show CDR1 as GTSNPN and CDR2 as SVGIG (reference sequence). The CDR3 nucleotides are TGTGCCTGGAGCAGTGGATTAGAGACCCAGTACTTC. Translated: CAWSSGLETQYF.

This clonotype was observed many times. The chain is built from TRBV28 and TRBJ2-7; 9 bases are shared with TRBD2. The germline V gene has CDR1 MDHEN and CDR2 SYDVKM. After removal of 5 bases from V and 0 bases from J, the junction contained 8 bases not matched to a gene. The CDR3 is 16 amino acids. The CDR3 region has the DNA TGTGCCAGCAGTCGACCGACTAGCGGATTCTCCTACGAGCAGTACTTC. Its translation is CASSRPTSGFSYEQYF.

This clonotype was found a few times. The chain couples TRBV29-1 to TRBJ2-5; 8 nucleotides align to TRBD2. Trimming removed 6 bases from V and 1 base from J; junction bases left unmatched: 10. CDR1 and CDR2 (germline): SQVTM, ANQGSEA. The CDR3 runs 15 residues. The CDR3 protein is CSVATSGLSQETQYF. The CDR3 DNA reads as TGCAGCGTAGCCACTAGCGGCCTGTCCCAAGAGACCCAGTACTTC.

The rearrangement uses TRBV6-5 and TRBJ2-5; D is unresolved. The CDR3 is 14 amino acids. Per germline, CDR1 MNHEY and CDR2 SVGAGI. V was trimmed by 4 bases and J by 2 bases, leaving 11 bases between them. In nucleotides, the CDR3 is TGTGCCAGCAGTTCGCCGGGCGATCAAGAGACCCAGTACTTC. Translating it yields CASSSPGDQETQYF.

This rearrangement joins TRBV24-1 to TRBJ2-1; possibly TRBD2 for D (6 bases). V shed 3 bases and J shed 6 bases, with 11 bases lying between them. The CDR3 is made up of 14 amino acids. CDR1 KGHDR and CDR2 SFDVKD come from the germline V gene. As DNA, the CDR3 is TGTGCCACCAGTGATCCCGGGACTTTCAATGAGCAGTTCTTC. It codes for CATSDPGTFNEQFF.

The chain recombines TRBV4-3 with TRBJ2-5; maybe TRBD2 (5 bases). The V end lost 4 bases, the J end lost 2 bases, and 14 bases lay between the germline ends. The CDR3 covers 15 residues. Germline lookup yields CDR1 LGHNA and CDR2 YSLEER. The chain's CDR3 is CASSRGGGGQETQYF. CDR3 sequence (DNA): TGCGCCAGCAGCCGCGGTGGAGGCGGTCAAGAGACCCAGTACTTC.

To note about this clonotype: The junction departs from the called germline gene at one end, perhaps through a read error. The DNA for the CDR3 is TGTGCCAGCAGTCCTATTTCTACGAATCGGCCCCAGCATTTT. Residues: CASSPISTNRPQHF. The chain is built from TRBV28 and TRBJ1-5, with D unclear. Germline CDR1 reads MDHEN; CDR2 reads SYDVKM. This CDR3 comprises 14 residues.

This clonotype was observed a handful of times. V is TRBV6-1 and J is TRBJ2-2; 8 bases are shared with TRBD1. Unmatched junction bases numbered 5, after V lost 7 bases and J lost 1 base. The CDR3 consists of 15 residues. CDR1 and CDR2 from the germline V gene are MNHNS and SASEGT. The CDR3 sequence is CASNTGTGNTGELFF. Written as DNA, the CDR3 is TGTGCCAGCAACACGGGGACAGGGAACACCGGGGAGCTGTTTTTT.

This clonotype was detected a few times. The chain joins TRBV12-3 or TRBV12-4 to TRBJ1-3, with a possible D match to TRBD1 (6 bases). The ends were cut back, 8 bases at V and 0 bases at J, with 14 bases in the middle. This CDR3 has 15 residues. The CDR3: CASSDRLSSGNTIYF. The CDR3 DNA reads as TGTGCCAGCTCTGACAGGTTAAGCTCTGGAAACACCATATATTTT.

This clonotype was counted between two and nine times. The chain couples TRBV6-4 to TRBJ2-2; 7 bases match TRBD1. Germline V gene data show CDR1 as MRHNA and CDR2 as SNTAGT. The CDR3 is 17 amino acids. The CDR3 spells CLSLGLGGRLNTGELFF. Written as DNA, the CDR3 is TGTCTCAGCCTAGGGTTAGGGGGCCGCCTGAACACCGGGGAGCTGTTTTTT.

The gene calls are TRBV7-2 and TRBJ2-7; TRBD1 or TRBD2 may be the D gene (5 bases each). Trimming stripped 4 bases from V and 3 bases from J, with 13 bases between. Looked up from germline, CDR1 is SGHTA and CDR2 is FQGNSA. This CDR3 contains 14 residues. The CDR3 here is CASSSGRRFYEQYF. The CDR3 bases are TGTGCCAGCAGCTCGGGACGGAGGTTCTACGAGCAGTACTTC.